This passage covers 30 T cell receptor beta chains from one sample sequenced in a study of Tregs in tolerant kidney transplant recipients. The nonmyeloablative bone marrow transplants came from related graft donors, with transient mixed chimerism. Generated by immunoSEQ multiplex PCR, the TCRdb table keeps only in-frame clones and is missing some. The repertoire includes around 50,000 clones, about 90% of them detected once, and approximately 14% sits in the top ten. The sample consisted of CD8+ T cells from blood (PBMCs), taken 24 months after the transplant. All receptors derive from a human patient who received a combined kidney and bone marrow transplant. Among the T cells, some may be from the graft donor.

This chain joins TRBV11-3 and TRBJ2-5; 11 bases align to TRBD2. The last part of the DNA fits TRBJ2-7 better; the J call may be wrong. Germline CDR1 and CDR2: SGHNT and YENEEA. CDR3 size: 14 residues. The CDR3 protein is CASSFGTSGYEQYF. CDR3 coding DNA: TGTGCCAGCAGCTTTGGGACTAGCGGCTACGAGCAGTACTTC.

The V gene is TRBV28, the J gene TRBJ2-7, with 8 bases that match TRBD2. The CDR3 loop spans 15 amino acids. V shed 2 bases, J shed 2 bases, and the junction held 5 bases outside the gene matches. The V gene's germline CDR1 is MDHEN and CDR2 SYDVKM. DNA of the CDR3: TGTGCCAGCAGTTTACGTGCGGGGGGCCCCTACGAGCAGTACTTC. Its protein product is CASSLRAGGPYEQYF.

The chain couples TRBV14 to TRBJ2-3, with D perhaps matching TRBD2 (6 bases). Germline loops: CDR1 SGHDN, CDR2 FVKESK. V dropped 3 bases and J dropped 5 bases, with 24 bases sitting between them. CDR3 length equals 18 residues. CDR3 sequence (DNA): TGTGCCAGCAGCCACCTTAAGGGGCAGGGAAGGCGGGGAGATACGCAGTATTTT. Protein product: CASSHLKGQGRRGDTQYF.

This chain uses TRBV28 with TRBJ1-1; D is perhaps TRBD1 (5 bases). The CDR3 runs 16 residues. The V end lost 3 bases, the J end lost 1 base, and 15 bases lay between the germline ends. Germline values: CDR1 MDHEN, CDR2 SYDVKM. CDR3 residues: CASSFWGRPSNTEAFF. CDR3 DNA sequence: TGTGCCAGCAGTTTTTGGGGCAGACCATCGAACACTGAAGCTTTCTTT. The variable domain in full, completed from reference TRBV28 and TRBJ1-1, reads DVKVTQSSRYLVKRTGEKVFLECVQDMDHENMFWYRQDPGLGLRLIYFSYDVKMKEKGDIPEGYSVSREKKERFSLILESASTNQTSMYLCASSFWGRPSNTEAFFGQGTRLTVV.

V and J are TRBV7-6 and TRBJ2-1, with D possibly being TRBD1 (6 bases). The germline gives CDR1 SGHVS, CDR2 FNYEAQ. The V end lost 4 bases, the J end lost 0 bases, and 16 bases lay between the germline ends. The CDR3 spans 17 residues. CDR3 sequence: CASSSDGRGSSYNEQFF. The DNA of the CDR3 is TGTGCCAGCAGCTCAGATGGCAGGGGAAGCTCCTACAATGAGCAGTTCTTC.

The rearrangement joins TRBV13 to TRBJ1-6; perhaps TRBD1 as D (6 bases). V lost 3 bases and J 12 bases, leaving 21 bases between the germline ends. Germline V CDR1 and CDR2: PRHDT, FYEKMQ (reference sequence). The CDR3 length is 16 residues. The CDR3, as DNA: TGTGCCAGCAGCTTCCAATCTACAGGGACAAGGGAACCCCTCCACTTT. Translation: CASSFQSTGTREPLHF. Drawing the rest from reference TRBV13 and TRBJ1-6, the complete variable domain is AAGVIQSPRHLIKEKRETATLKCYPIPRHDTVYWYQQGPGQDPQFLISFYEKMQSDKGSIPDRFSAQQFSDYHSELNMSSLELGDSALYFCASSFQSTGTREPLHFGNGTRLTVT.

CDR3 sequence: CASSQDPWGGSTDTQYF. The CDR3 region has the DNA TGCGCCAGCAGCCAAGACCCGTGGGGGGGGAGCACAGATACGCAGTATTTT. The chain couples TRBV4-1 to TRBJ2-3, with 7 bases lining up with TRBD2. Germline CDR1 and CDR2: MGHRA and YSYEKL. With V trimmed by 0 bases and J by 0 bases, 6 bases remained unmatched. The CDR3 extends over 17 amino acids.

The chain has TRBV7-6 and TRBJ2-7; D is possibly TRBD1 (5 bases). Germline CDR1 reads SGHVS; CDR2 reads FNYEAQ. The V and J ends lost 0 bases and 0 bases respectively, with 6 bases between them. This CDR3 spans 14 amino acids. CDR3 loop: CASSLADSSYEQYF. For the CDR3, the DNA is TGTGCCAGCAGCTTAGCAGACAGCTCCTACGAGCAGTACTTC. Using reference TRBV7-6 and TRBJ2-7 for the parts outside the CDR3, the full variable domain is GAGVSQSPRYKVTKRGQDVALRCDPISGHVSLYWYRQALGQGPEFLTYFNYEAQQDKSGLPNDRFSAERPEGSISTLTIQRTEQRDSAMYRCASSLADSSYEQYFGPGTRLTVT.

The rearrangement links TRBV7-8 to TRBJ2-1, with 7 positions matching TRBD2. V shed 1 base, J shed 7 bases, and the junction held 7 bases outside the gene matches. The CDR3 is 15 amino acids. The V gene's germline CDR1 is SGHVS and CDR2 FQNEAQ. The CDR3 region is CASSLVGGSRNEQFF. The CDR3 coding sequence is TGTGCCAGCAGCTTAGTGGGGGGGTCCCGGAATGAGCAGTTCTTC.

The chain is built from TRBV9 and TRBJ1-1; 7 bases line up with TRBD1. From germline, CDR1 is SGDLS and CDR2 YYNGEE. The CDR3 is 15 residues long. The V gene end was trimmed by 0 bases and the J gene end by 0 bases; junction bases not matched to a gene: 2. The CDR3 DNA reads as TGTGCCAGCAGCGTAGGGGGACAGATGAACACTGAAGCTTTCTTT. Amino acids: CASSVGGQMNTEAFF.

This clone was seen a handful of times. V gene TRBV5-6 combines with J gene TRBJ1-4; 8 bases fit TRBD1. The CDR3 length is 17 residues. Germline loops: CDR1 SGHDT, CDR2 YYEEEE. With V trimmed by 1 base and J by 5 bases, 10 bases remained unmatched. CDR3 loop: CASSLMTGEASNEKLFF. As DNA, the CDR3 is TGTGCCAGCAGCTTGATGACAGGGGAGGCATCGAATGAAAAACTGTTTTTT.

The genes are TRBV29-1 and TRBJ1-2; weak D call: TRBD1 (5 bases). Germline V gives CDR1 SQVTM, CDR2 ANQGSEA. There are 14 residues in the CDR3. The V and J ends lost 1 base and 7 bases respectively, with 16 bases between them. The CDR3 DNA sequence: TGCAGCGTTGAAGCGAGGGGAGGGGAGAGTGGCTACACCTTC. It specifies CSVEARGGESGYTF. Together with reference TRBV29-1 and TRBJ1-2, the CDR3 gives the full variable domain: SAVISQKPSRDICQRGTSLTIQCQVDSQVTMMFWYRQQPGQSLTLIATANQGSEATYESGFVIDKFPISRPNLTFSTLTVSNMSPEDSSIYLCSVEARGGESGYTFGSGTRLTVV.

The chain couples TRBV7-6 to TRBJ2-1; 7 bases are shared with TRBD1. CDR1 is SGHVS, CDR2 FNYEAQ, per germline. The trim removed 1 base at V and 4 bases at J, leaving 1 base unmatched. There are 14 residues in the CDR3. CDR3 in DNA: TGTGCCAGCAGCTTAGGGGGACAGTACAATGAGCAGTTCTTC. This sequence encodes CASSLGGQYNEQFF.

The J gene is TRBJ2-7, the V gene TRBV6-1; 7 bases map to TRBD1. Germline V lookup: CDR1 MNHNS, CDR2 SASEGT. The CDR3 extends over 15 amino acids. V lost 1 base, J lost 2 bases, and 5 bases stayed unmatched. In DNA form, the CDR3 reads TGTGCCAGCAGTGAAGGGGACAGAATAACCTACGAGCAGTACTTC. This gives the protein CASSEGDRITYEQYF.

The V and J genes are TRBV7-8 and TRBJ1-2, with D unclear. Germline V gives CDR1 SGHVS, CDR2 FQNEAQ. The CDR3 is 13 amino acids. The germline V and J ends were trimmed by 3 bases and 2 bases, with 7 bases remaining between them. The CDR3 DNA follows: TGTGCCAGCAGCTTTGGCGGCAACTATGGCTACACCTTC. Translation: CASSFGGNYGYTF.

The chain is built from TRBV10-3 and TRBJ2-7; the match to TRBD2 covers 7 bases. With 0 bases clipped from V and 2 bases from J, the junction kept 10 bases outside the gene matches. CDR3 length: 17 amino acids. CDR1 ENHRY and CDR2 SYGVKD come from the germline V gene. The CDR3: CAISESTRSGRTYEQYF. CDR3 DNA: TGTGCCATCAGTGAGTCGACTCGTAGCGGGCGAACCTACGAGCAGTACTTC.

V and J are TRBV10-3 and TRBJ2-7; possibly TRBD1 for D (5 bases). The CDR3 length is 15 residues. Trimming took off 6 bases at V and 0 bases at J, with 15 bases between the two ends. Germline V gene lookup returns CDR1 ENHRY and CDR2 SYGVKD. The CDR3 sequence: CAISDDRESSYEQYF. As DNA, the CDR3 is TGTGCCATCAGCGATGACAGAGAAAGCTCCTACGAGCAGTACTTC.

This chain joins TRBV27 and TRBJ1-5; 8 nucleotides agree with TRBD1. Germline-derived CDR1 and CDR2 are MNHEY and SMNVEV (reference sequence). The CDR3 has 14 amino acids. With V trimmed by 5 bases and J by 6 bases, 6 bases remained unmatched. The CDR3 bases are TGTGCCAGCAGTCCCGACAGGGGACGTCAGCCCCAGCATTTT. It specifies CASSPDRGRQPQHF.

The chain links TRBV28 to TRBJ1-2; 9 bases line up with TRBD1. CDR1 is MDHEN and CDR2 is SYDVKM in the germline V gene. This CDR3 contains 14 residues. Trimming took 6 bases from V and 6 from J; bases not matched to a gene: 8. CDR3 region: CASSLGTGLHGYTF. The CDR3 DNA sequence: TGTGCCAGCAGCTTGGGGACAGGGCTGCATGGCTACACCTTC.

This chain uses TRBV5-1 with TRBJ2-1; 7 bases agree with TRBD2. After removal of 0 bases from V and 3 bases from J, the junction contained 6 bases not matched to a gene. This CDR3 is 16 amino acids long. Germline CDR1 is SGHRS and CDR2 is YFSETQ. DNA of the CDR3: TGCGCCAGCAGCTTGGTGCCTAGCGGCATCTACAATGAGCAGTTCTTC. Translated, it gives CASSLVPSGIYNEQFF. The complete variable domain, with remaining parts taken from reference TRBV5-1 and TRBJ2-1, reads KAGVTQTPRYLIKTRGQQVTLSCSPISGHRSVSWYQQTPGQGLQFLFEYFSETQRNKGNFPGRFSGRQFSNSRSEMNVSTLELGDSALYLCASSLVPSGIYNEQFFGPGTRLTVL.

The V call is TRBV15, the J call TRBJ2-7, with D hard to call. Trimming removed 3 bases at V and 3 bases at J, with 12 bases between. CDR3 length: 14 residues. Germline V lookup: CDR1 LNHNV, CDR2 YYDKDF (reference sequence). CDR3 DNA sequence: TGTGCCACCAGCAGCGGCAGTGAGGACTACGAGCAGTACTTC. Its translation is CATSSGSEDYEQYF.

This clone has just a few counts. The rearrangement links TRBV2 to TRBJ1-2, with 7 bases identical to TRBD1. The CDR3 is made up of 14 amino acids. The germline V gene encodes CDR1 SNHLY and CDR2 FYNNEI. V was clipped by 10 bases and J by 1 base; unmatched bases: 9. The CDR3: CATKVGTVNYGYTF. The CDR3 nucleotides read TGTGCCACCAAGGTCGGGACAGTTAACTATGGCTACACCTTC.

The chain employs TRBV7-9 and TRBJ2-4; 10 bases align to TRBD1. V lost 1 base, J lost 5 bases, and 5 bases stayed unmatched. Germline V CDR1 and CDR2: SEHNR, FQNEAQ (reference sequence). The CDR3 length is 16 residues. The CDR3 sequence is CASSLGGTGDENIQYF. The DNA of the CDR3 is TGTGCCAGCAGCTTAGGGGGGACAGGGGACGAAAACATTCAGTACTTC. Full variable domain (remainder filled in from reference TRBV7-9 and TRBJ2-4): DTGVSQNPRHKITKRGQNVTFRCDPISEHNRLYWYRQTLGQGPEFLTYFQNEAQLEKSRLLSDRFSAERPKGSFSTLEIQRTEQGDSAMYLCASSLGGTGDENIQYFGAGTRLSVL.

This chain links TRBV7-3 with TRBJ2-5, with D perhaps TRBD2 (6 bases). Trimming stripped 4 bases from V and 1 base from J, with 16 bases between. Germline assignment: CDR1 SGHTA and CDR2 FQGTGA. This CDR3 contains 16 residues. DNA for the CDR3: TGTGCCAGCAGCTCCCCCGTTCGGGAGCTCCAAGAGACCCAGTACTTC. As protein: CASSSPVRELQETQYF.

This clone was observed a handful of times. The chain carries TRBV10-3 and TRBJ2-7, with TRBD2 as a possible D gene (6 bases). The CDR3 totals 14 residues. The germline V gene encodes CDR1 ENHRY and CDR2 SYGVKD. V gave up 6 bases and J gave up 4 bases, with 16 bases separating them. CDR3 region: CAISRPSDQYEQYF. The CDR3 nucleotides read TGTGCCATCAGCCGTCCTAGCGACCAATACGAGCAGTACTTC.

The rearrangement uses TRBV28 and TRBJ1-1; D possibly corresponds to TRBD1 (6 bases). V was clipped by 3 bases and J by 6 bases, with 14 bases between them. The germline V gene encodes CDR1 MDHEN and CDR2 SYDVKM. The CDR3 is 14 amino acids. The CDR3, as DNA: TGTGCCAGCAGTTTCAGGGGTAATCTGGCTGAAGCTTTCTTT. Its translation is CASSFRGNLAEAFF.

The J gene is TRBJ1-5, the V gene TRBV7-8; 7 positions match TRBD1. The CDR3 sequence is 14 residues long. J gave up 11 bases and V 4 bases, and 11 bases lay outside the gene matches. Germline V CDR1 and CDR2: SGHVS, FQNEAQ. The CDR3 sequence is CASSSTGEPHTQHF. CDR3 coding DNA: TGTGCCAGCAGCTCAACAGGGGAACCTCACACCCAGCATTTT.

The chain uses TRBV5-1 and TRBJ1-2; tentatively, D is TRBD1 (6 bases). Germline V CDR1 and CDR2: SGHRS, YFSETQ. The CDR3 has 14 amino acids. The V and J ends lost 0 bases and 6 bases respectively, with 12 bases between them. The DNA of the CDR3 is TGCGCCAGCAGCTTGGAATGGGAGGGGGATGGCTACACCTTC. It is translated as CASSLEWEGDGYTF.

The chain recombines TRBV9 with TRBJ2-1, with 11 bases matching TRBD2. CDR3 length equals 15 residues. Losses at the gene ends were 5 bases for V and 8 bases for J; bases not matched to a gene: 9. Germline V lookup: CDR1 SGDLS, CDR2 YYNGEE. CDR3 residues: CASSQMTSGEDEQFF. In nucleotides, the CDR3 is TGTGCCAGCAGTCAAATGACTAGCGGGGAAGATGAGCAGTTCTTC.

The V call is TRBV28, the J call TRBJ2-1, with 11 bases aligning to TRBD1. Per germline, CDR1 MDHEN and CDR2 SYDVKM. The CDR3 length is 15 residues. V shed 5 bases and J 7 bases; nucleotides not matched to a gene: 7. The CDR3, as DNA: TGTGCCAGCAGTAGCGGGACAGGGGGAACTAATGAGCAGTTCTTC. This gives the protein CASSSGTGGTNEQFF.